These 27 T cell receptor beta chains share one sample of origin, sequenced in a study of cytomegalovirus exposure and HLA in healthy donors. The PCR employed 60 Vbeta primers together with 13 Jbeta primers. The assay was immunoSEQ multiplex PCR, and TCRdb's table has in-frame clones only and misses some. The data hold some 150,000 clones, with 60% to 85% observed a single time. Sequenced input: PBMCs. All receptors derive from a female donor in good health and CMV-seropositive.

The chain couples TRBV29-1 to TRBJ1-2, with 9 bases fitting TRBD1. The germline V gene has CDR1 SQVTM and CDR2 ANQGSEA. Trimming cost V 7 bases and J 7 bases; bases outside gene matches: 7. The CDR3 is 12 amino acids. CDR3 nucleotide sequence: TGCAGCGCCTCCGGGACAGGGATTGGCTACACCTTC. Its translation is CSASGTGIGYTF.

The chain employs TRBV5-4 and TRBJ2-2; D is unresolved. The CDR3 extends over 11 amino acids. CDR1 and CDR2 from the germline V gene are SGHNT and YYREEE (reference sequence). Trimming shortened V by 6 bases and J by 4 bases, and 4 bases separated the two germline ends. The CDR3 sequence: CASTSTGELFF. The CDR3, as DNA: TGTGCCAGCACCTCCACCGGGGAGCTGTTTTTT.

The DNA for the CDR3 is TGCGCCAGCAGCCAACCGGACAGGGAAGGGTATGGCTACACCTTC. It is translated as CASSQPDREGYGYTF. J is TRBJ1-2 and V is TRBV4-1, with TRBD1 identical over 8 bases. Germline CDR1 is MGHRA and CDR2 is YSYEKL. The V segment lost 2 bases and the J segment 5 bases; nucleotides outside the gene matches: 7. The CDR3 has 15 amino acids.

The rearrangement uses TRBV29-1 and TRBJ2-3; D gene ambiguous. The CDR3 extends over 13 amino acids. The V gene's germline CDR1 is SQVTM and CDR2 ANQGSEA. Deletions cut 5 bases from V and 4 bases from J, with 13 bases between. CDR3: CSVSVLSADTQYF. The CDR3 DNA sequence: TGCAGCGTTTCTGTCCTTTCCGCAGATACGCAGTATTTT.

This chain's CDR3 is CASSVAGNGNEQFF. CDR3 bases: TGTGCCAGCAGCGTAGCCGGGAACGGCAATGAGCAGTTCTTC. J is TRBJ2-1 and V is TRBV9; the D gene is possibly TRBD2 (5 bases). The germline V gene encodes CDR1 SGDLS and CDR2 YYNGEE. The CDR3 runs to 14 residues. Trimming removed 0 bases from V and 6 bases from J, with 10 bases in between. The whole variable domain, remainder taken from reference TRBV9 and TRBJ2-1, is DSGVTQTPKHLITATGQRVTLRCSPRSGDLSVYWYQQSLDQGLQFLIQYYNGEERAKGNILERFSAQQFPDLHSELNLSSLELGDSALYFCASSVAGNGNEQFFGPGTRLTVL.

The chain has TRBV30 and TRBJ1-1; TRBD1 matches 9 bases. The CDR3 has 14 amino acids. Trimming at V came to 4 bases and at J to 3 bases, leaving 6 bases not matched to a gene. The germline CDR1 and CDR2 sequences are GTSNPN and SVGIG (reference sequence). In DNA form, the CDR3 reads TGTGCCTGGACCCCACAGGGGGCGGACACTGAAGCTTTCTTT. Translated, it gives CAWTPQGADTEAFF.

In its sample, this clone was seen once. This chain connects TRBV7-5 to TRBJ1-1; no check of the table's D call, TRBD1, against the DNA was made. TRBV7-5 is recorded as a pseudogene. The length of the CDR3 is 13 residues. Here the CDR3 reads CARSHDTDTEAFF. The DNA for the CDR3 is TGTGCCAGAAGCCATGACACTGACACTGAAGCTTTCTTT.

J is TRBJ1-2 and V is TRBV6-5; weak D call: TRBD1 (5 bases). Germline CDR1 reads MNHEY; CDR2 reads SVGAGI. V was shortened by 4 bases and J by 8 bases, with 14 bases between the two germline ends. CDR3 length equals 13 residues. This chain's CDR3 is CASSSQAWGGYTF. In DNA form, the CDR3 reads TGTGCCAGCAGTTCCCAGGCCTGGGGCGGCTACACCTTC.

J is TRBJ1-6 and V is TRBV11-3, with 10 nucleotides matching TRBD1. Losses at the gene ends were 7 bases for V and 9 bases for J; bases not matched to a gene: 9. The CDR3 length is 15 residues. The germline V gene has CDR1 SGHNT and CDR2 YENEEA. CDR3 sequence: CASNQGQGNGSPLHF. The CDR3 bases are TGTGCCAGCAACCAGGGACAGGGGAACGGTTCACCCCTCCACTTT.

The CDR3 DNA is TGTGCCAGCAGTGAAGAGCAGGCAAACTATGGCTACACCTTC. Translating gives CASSEEQANYGYTF. The genes are TRBV6-1 and TRBJ1-2; D call uncertain. This CDR3 is 14 amino acids long. The V gene's germline CDR1 is MNHNS and CDR2 SASEGT. The V end was cut by 1 base, the J end by 2 bases, with 8 bases between.

The rearrangement joins TRBV4-1 to TRBJ2-5; the D is unclear. Gene TRBJ2-7 matches the end of the DNA better, so the J call may be wrong. This CDR3 spans 12 amino acids. CDR1 is MGHRA and CDR2 is YSYEKL in the germline V gene. The CDR3 here is CASSQGSYEQYF. The CDR3 DNA is TGCGCCAGCAGCCAAGGCTCATACGAGCAGTACTTC.

The chain joins TRBV29-1 to TRBJ1-5; 9 positions match TRBD1. The V segment lost 6 bases and the J segment 1 base; nucleotides outside the gene matches: 10. The V gene's germline CDR1 is SQVTM and CDR2 ANQGSEA. This CDR3 contains 16 residues. In DNA, the CDR3 is TGCAGCGTCCTAGTCGGCGGGACAGGGAGCAATCAGCCCCAGCATTTT. This codes for CSVLVGGTGSNQPQHF.

This clone is a singleton in its sample. The J gene is TRBJ2-1, the V gene TRBV27; D gene uncertain. The CDR3 length is 13 residues. CDR1 and CDR2 (germline): MNHEY, SMNVEV (reference sequence). The germline V and J ends were trimmed by 3 bases and 9 bases, with 12 bases remaining between them. CDR3 region: CASSFLSVGEQFF. CDR3 nucleotides: TGTGCCAGCAGTTTTCTCAGCGTGGGTGAGCAGTTCTTC.

The genes are TRBV6-6 and TRBJ1-1; tentatively, D is TRBD1 (6 bases). V was clipped by 2 bases and J by 3 bases, with 16 bases between them. The CDR3 consists of 16 residues. The germline V gene has CDR1 MNHNY and CDR2 SVGAGI (reference sequence). Here the CDR3 DNA reads TGTGCCAGCAGTTACCTGGGACAAGCCCACGACACTGAAGCTTTCTTT. This encodes CASSYLGQAHDTEAFF.

This clone was found once. The chain joins TRBV5-6 to TRBJ2-3; 10 bases line up with TRBD2. CDR1 is SGHDT and CDR2 is YYEEEE in the germline V gene. V lost 0 bases to trimming and J lost 2 bases; unmatched junction nucleotides: 3. The CDR3 extends over 16 amino acids. The CDR3 DNA reads TGTGCCAGCAGCTTGGCACTAGCGGGGTCCACAGATACGCAGTATTTT. Protein product: CASSLALAGSTDTQYF.

The chain's CDR3 is CASSIQGQGGGYTF. DNA of the CDR3: TGTGCCAGTAGTATACAAGGACAGGGTGGCGGCTACACCTTC. The J gene is TRBJ1-2, the V gene TRBV19; 8 positions match TRBD1. The germline gives CDR1 LNHDA, CDR2 SQIVND (reference sequence). The CDR3 consists of 14 residues. V shed 2 bases and J 8 bases; nucleotides not matched to a gene: 7.

J is TRBJ1-1 and V is TRBV7-9; D perhaps matches TRBD1 (5 bases). Germline V lookup: CDR1 SEHNR, CDR2 FQNEAQ (reference sequence). The CDR3 has 14 residues. The V gene lost 1 base and the J gene lost 3 bases, with 9 bases spanning the gap. The CDR3 sequence: CASSLGGADTEAFF. DNA for the CDR3: TGTGCCAGCAGCTTAGGGGGCGCGGACACTGAAGCTTTCTTT. Full variable domain (outside the CDR3, taken from reference TRBV7-9 and TRBJ1-1): DTGVSQNPRHKITKRGQNVTFRCDPISEHNRLYWYRQTLGQGPEFLTYFQNEAQLEKSRLLSDRFSAERPKGSFSTLEIQRTEQGDSAMYLCASSLGGADTEAFFGQGTRLTVV.

The chain carries TRBV19 and TRBJ2-1; TRBD2 might be the D (5 bases). Trimming left V 8 bases short and J 6 bases short, with 17 bases between. This CDR3 comprises 14 residues. Germline V CDR1 and CDR2: LNHDA, SQIVND (reference sequence). CDR3 amino acids: CASERSTNVNEQFF. The CDR3 DNA reads as TGTGCCAGTGAGCGGAGCACGAACGTCAATGAGCAGTTCTTC. Full variable domain (rest looked up from reference TRBV19 and TRBJ2-1): DGGITQSPKYLFRKEGQNVTLSCEQNLNHDAMYWYRQDPGQGLRLIYYSQIVNDFQKGDIAEGYSVSREKKESFPLTVTSAQKNPTAFYLCASERSTNVNEQFFGPGTRLTVL.

This clone was seen once. The chain couples TRBV19 to TRBJ2-7; tentatively, D is TRBD1 (5 bases). V gave up 6 bases and J gave up 3 bases, with 15 bases separating them. The CDR3 is 14 residues long. The germline gives CDR1 LNHDA, CDR2 SQIVND (reference sequence). The CDR3 region has the DNA TGTGCCAGTAGCCACGACAGAGCAAACTACGAGCAGTACTTC. As protein: CASSHDRANYEQYF.

The gene calls are TRBV5-4 and TRBJ2-1; 7 bases are shared with TRBD2. This CDR3 is built from 15 residues. The V and J ends lost 0 bases and 9 bases, in that order; junction bases with no gene match: 9. The germline CDR1 and CDR2 sequences are SGHNT and YYREEE (reference sequence). The CDR3 loop is CASSLAAVGGPEQFF. Here the CDR3 DNA reads TGTGCCAGCAGCTTGGCCGCCGTGGGAGGGCCTGAGCAGTTCTTC.

V usage is TRBV7-6 and J usage is TRBJ1-6, with TRBD1 matching 7 bases. This CDR3 is 14 amino acids long. Per germline, CDR1 SGHVS and CDR2 FNYEAQ. V gave up 4 bases and J gave up 8 bases; unmatched junction bases: 5. CDR3 sequence (DNA): TGTGCCAGCAGCTCAGGGGGTGGCGATTCACCCCTCCACTTT. Translation gives CASSSGGGDSPLHF.

The chain couples TRBV5-1 to TRBJ2-3; D perhaps matches TRBD2 (6 bases). CDR1 is SGHRS and CDR2 is YFSETQ in the germline V gene. The V end lost 3 bases, the J end lost 0 bases, and 17 bases lay between the germline ends. The CDR3 extends over 17 amino acids. In DNA, the CDR3 is TGCGCCAGCAGCTCTTATCCCAGCGGGTACAGCACAGATACGCAGTATTTT. This codes for CASSSYPSGYSTDTQYF.

The CDR3 region has the DNA TGTGCCAGCAGTCCAAGGCGGAGACTCTCCACCGGGGAGCTGTTTTTT. As protein: CASSPRRRLSTGELFF. The rearrangement links TRBV27 to TRBJ2-2; no reliable D call. This CDR3 is built from 16 residues. The germline V and J ends were trimmed by 5 bases and 4 bases, with 17 bases remaining between them. Germline values: CDR1 MNHEY, CDR2 SMNVEV (reference sequence).

This chain links TRBV19 with TRBJ1-3; no reliable D call. Germline-derived CDR1 and CDR2 are LNHDA and SQIVND (reference sequence). The CDR3 covers 15 residues. Trimming stripped 3 bases from V and 0 bases from J, with 9 bases between. The CDR3: CASSILSASGNTIYF. In nucleotides, the CDR3 is TGTGCCAGTAGTATCCTCAGCGCCTCTGGAAACACCATATATTTT. Full variable domain (missing parts from reference TRBV19 and TRBJ1-3): DGGITQSPKYLFRKEGQNVTLSCEQNLNHDAMYWYRQDPGQGLRLIYYSQIVNDFQKGDIAEGYSVSREKKESFPLTVTSAQKNPTAFYLCASSILSASGNTIYFGEGSWLTVV.

The chain joins TRBV30 to TRBJ2-5; 7 bases are shared with TRBD2. V dropped 7 bases and J dropped 6; count of bases not matched to a gene: 11. The germline gives CDR1 GTSNPN, CDR2 SVGIG (reference sequence). The CDR3 totals 13 residues. CDR3 nucleotides: TGTGCCTCCCACGACCCGGGGGGAAAGACCCAGTACTTC. This gives the protein CASHDPGGKTQYF. Full variable domain (outside the CDR3, taken from reference TRBV30 and TRBJ2-5): SQTIHQWPATLVQPVGSPLSLECTVEGTSNPNLYWYRQAAGRGLQLLFYSVGIGQISSEVPQNLSASRPQDRQFILSSKKLLLSDSGFYLCASHDPGGKTQYFGPGTRLLVL.

The chain recombines TRBV7-7 with TRBJ2-3, with 10 bases matching TRBD1. V trimming: 6 bases; J trimming: 4 bases; junction bases outside the gene matches: 13. Germline loops: CDR1 SSHAT, CDR2 FNYEAQ (reference sequence). This CDR3 comprises 17 residues. CDR3 sequence: CASRSGTGARGADTQYF. CDR3 sequence (DNA): TGTGCCAGCAGATCCGGGACAGGGGCCCGTGGGGCAGATACGCAGTATTTT.

Here the CDR3 DNA reads TGTGCCAGTGGGACTAGCGGGACGATCACCGGGGAGCTGTTTTTT. It encodes CASGTSGTITGELFF. The rearrangement joins TRBV19 to TRBJ2-2; 13 bases map to TRBD2. Looked up from germline, CDR1 is LNHDA and CDR2 is SQIVND (reference sequence). V trimming: 8 bases; J trimming: 4 bases; junction bases outside the gene matches: 4. CDR3 length equals 15 residues.